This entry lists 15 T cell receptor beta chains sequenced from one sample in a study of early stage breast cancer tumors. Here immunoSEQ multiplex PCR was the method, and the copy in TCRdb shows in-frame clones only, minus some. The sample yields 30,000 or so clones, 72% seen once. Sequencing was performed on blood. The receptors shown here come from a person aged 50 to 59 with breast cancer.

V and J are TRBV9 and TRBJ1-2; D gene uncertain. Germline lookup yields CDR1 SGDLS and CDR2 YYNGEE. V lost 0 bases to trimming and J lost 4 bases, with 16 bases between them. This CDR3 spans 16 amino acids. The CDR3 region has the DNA TGTGCCAGCAGCGTAGGAGGTACAAGGCTAATCTATGGCTACACCTTC. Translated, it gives CASSVGGTRLIYGYTF.

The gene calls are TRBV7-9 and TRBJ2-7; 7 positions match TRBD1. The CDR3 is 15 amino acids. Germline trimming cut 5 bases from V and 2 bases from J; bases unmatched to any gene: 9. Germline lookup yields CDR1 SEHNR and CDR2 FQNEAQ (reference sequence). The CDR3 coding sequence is TGTGCCAGCAGCCCCCTACAGGGGAAAACCTACGAGCAGTACTTC. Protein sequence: CASSPLQGKTYEQYF.

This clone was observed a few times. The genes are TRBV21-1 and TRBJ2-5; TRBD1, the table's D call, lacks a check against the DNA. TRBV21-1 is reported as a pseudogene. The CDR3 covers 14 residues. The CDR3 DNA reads TGTGCCAGCAGCAAATGGACAGTCCAAGAGACCCAGTACTTC. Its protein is CASSKWTVQETQYF.

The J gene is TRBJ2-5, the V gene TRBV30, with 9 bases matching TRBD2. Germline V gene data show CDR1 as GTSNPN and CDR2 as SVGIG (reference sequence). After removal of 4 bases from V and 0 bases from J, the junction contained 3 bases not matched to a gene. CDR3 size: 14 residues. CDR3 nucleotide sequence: TGTGCCTGGACTGGACTAGCGCACCAAGAGACCCAGTACTTC. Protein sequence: CAWTGLAHQETQYF.

CDR3 in DNA: TGTGCCAGCAGCTTAGCCCAGGGCATAACGCGTGGCTACACCTTC. Encoded protein: CASSLAQGITRGYTF. The gene calls are TRBV7-9 and TRBJ1-2; TRBD1 is a possible D gene (5 bases). CDR1 SEHNR and CDR2 FQNEAQ come from the germline V gene (reference sequence). This CDR3 has 15 residues. Between the trimmed V and J ends, which lost 0 bases and 7 bases, there was a span of 15 bases. Drawing the rest from reference TRBV7-9 and TRBJ1-2, the complete variable domain is DTGVSQNPRHKITKRGQNVTFRCDPISEHNRLYWYRQTLGQGPEFLTYFQNEAQLEKSRLLSDRFSAERPKGSFSTLEIQRTEQGDSAMYLCASSLAQGITRGYTFGSGTRLTVV.

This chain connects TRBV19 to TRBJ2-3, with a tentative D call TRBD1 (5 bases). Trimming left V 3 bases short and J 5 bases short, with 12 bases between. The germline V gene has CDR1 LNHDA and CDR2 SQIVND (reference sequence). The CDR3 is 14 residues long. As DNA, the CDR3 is TGTGCCAGTAGTATCTCGAGACAGAGAGATACGCAGTATTTT. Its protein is CASSISRQRDTQYF.

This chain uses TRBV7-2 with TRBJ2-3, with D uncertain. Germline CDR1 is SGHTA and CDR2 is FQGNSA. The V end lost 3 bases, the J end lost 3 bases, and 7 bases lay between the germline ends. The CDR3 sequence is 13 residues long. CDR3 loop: CASSLKWTDTQYF. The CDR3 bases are TGTGCCAGCAGCTTGAAATGGACAGATACGCAGTATTTT.

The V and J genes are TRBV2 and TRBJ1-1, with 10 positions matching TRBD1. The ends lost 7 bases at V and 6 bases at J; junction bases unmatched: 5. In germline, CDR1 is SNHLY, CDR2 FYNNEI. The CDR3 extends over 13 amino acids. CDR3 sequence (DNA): TGTGCCAGCACTGGGACAGGGGTTTCTGAAGCTTTCTTT. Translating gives CASTGTGVSEAFF.

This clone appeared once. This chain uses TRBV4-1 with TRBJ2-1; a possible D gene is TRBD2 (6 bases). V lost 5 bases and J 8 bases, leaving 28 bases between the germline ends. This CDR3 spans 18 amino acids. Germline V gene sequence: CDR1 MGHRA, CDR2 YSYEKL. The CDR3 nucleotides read TGCGCCAGCAGCGCTAAGGGTGGGCTAGCGAGAAAAGGCGATGAGCAGTTCTTC. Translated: CASSAKGGLARKGDEQFF.

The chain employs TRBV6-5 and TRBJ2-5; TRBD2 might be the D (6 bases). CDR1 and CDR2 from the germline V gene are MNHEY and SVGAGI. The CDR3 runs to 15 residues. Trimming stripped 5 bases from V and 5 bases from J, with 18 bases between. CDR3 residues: CASSRGLNGGETQYF. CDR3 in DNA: TGTGCCAGCAGTCGCGGGCTAAACGGAGGGGAGACCCAGTACTTC.

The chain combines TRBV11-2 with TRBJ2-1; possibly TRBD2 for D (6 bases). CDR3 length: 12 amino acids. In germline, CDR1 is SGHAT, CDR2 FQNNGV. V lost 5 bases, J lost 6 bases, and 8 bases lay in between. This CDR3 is CASSVGGNEQFF. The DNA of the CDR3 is TGTGCCAGCAGCGTGGGGGGCAATGAGCAGTTCTTC.

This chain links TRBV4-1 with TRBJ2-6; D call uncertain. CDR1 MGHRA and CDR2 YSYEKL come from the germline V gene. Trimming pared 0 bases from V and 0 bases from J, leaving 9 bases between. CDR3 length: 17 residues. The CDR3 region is CASSQDGQLSGANVLTF. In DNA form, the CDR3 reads TGCGCCAGCAGCCAAGATGGGCAACTCTCTGGGGCCAACGTCCTGACTTTC.

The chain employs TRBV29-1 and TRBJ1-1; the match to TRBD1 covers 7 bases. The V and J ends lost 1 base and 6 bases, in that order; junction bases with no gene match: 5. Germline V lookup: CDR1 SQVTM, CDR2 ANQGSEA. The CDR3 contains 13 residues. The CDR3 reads CSVEGTGAAEAFF. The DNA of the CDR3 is TGCAGCGTTGAAGGCACAGGGGCGGCTGAAGCTTTCTTT.

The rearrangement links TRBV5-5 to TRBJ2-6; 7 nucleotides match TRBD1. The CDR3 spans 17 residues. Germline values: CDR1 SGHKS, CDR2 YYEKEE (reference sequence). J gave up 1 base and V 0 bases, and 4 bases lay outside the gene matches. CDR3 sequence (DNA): TGTGCCAGCAGCTTGGGGACAGGATGGTCTGGGGCCAACGTCCTGACTTTC. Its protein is CASSLGTGWSGANVLTF.

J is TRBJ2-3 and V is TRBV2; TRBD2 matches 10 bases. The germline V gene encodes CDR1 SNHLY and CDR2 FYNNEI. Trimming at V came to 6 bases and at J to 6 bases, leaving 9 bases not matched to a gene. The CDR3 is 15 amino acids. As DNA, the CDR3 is TGTGCCAGCAGGCAACTAGCGGGAAGTGGGGATACGCAGTATTTT. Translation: CASRQLAGSGDTQYF.